Listed below are T cell receptor beta chains from one sample, sequenced in a study of shared clonotypes between healthy human individuals. Repertoires were generated with immunoSEQ multiplex PCR, while TCRdb's copy carries only in-frame clones and drops some. The data contain about 2.5 million clones, 85% to 95% of them singletons. The specimen sequenced was naive CD4+ T cells from PBMCs. These receptors all come from a man younger than 35 in good health. Some clones in this sample may be carry-over from other donors' samples. CDR3s include the opening cysteine and the closing phenylalanine or tryptophan. A D gene is named only where the DNA matches it firmly. For some rows the clone size is stated as once, few or many, or as a class when expanded; others skip it.

d_gene,v_gene,abundance,j_gene,CDR3aa,CDR3nt
TRBD2,TRBV6-1,NA,TRBJ2-7,CASMGLAGYEQYF,TGTGCCAGCATGGGGCTAGCGGGATACGAGCAGTACTTC
TRBD1,TRBV5-1,NA,TRBJ1-1,CASSGRTGGTLNTEAFF,TGCGCCAGCAGCGGAAGGACAGGGGGGACCCTGAACACTGAAGCTTTCTTT
NA,TRBV5-6,NA,TRBJ2-3,CASSLAPTGLTDTQYF,TGTGCCAGCAGCTTGGCCCCCACGGGCTTAACAGATACGCAGTATTTT
TRBD2,TRBV11-3,NA,TRBJ2-5,CASSLGGLANYLDQETQYF,TGTGCCAGCAGCTTAGGGGGACTAGCGAATTACCTGGACCAAGAGACCCAGTACTTC
NA,TRBV9,NA,TRBJ1-4,CASSVGGGGEKLFF,TGTGCCAGCAGCGTAGGTGGAGGGGGAGAAAAACTGTTTTTT
TRBD1,TRBV7-3,NA,TRBJ2-3,CASSFRGLGDTQYF,TGTGCCAGCAGCTTTAGGGGGCTCGGAGATACGCAGTATTTT
NA,TRBV9,NA,TRBJ1-1,CASSPRIGGMNTEAFF,TGTGCCAGCAGCCCCCGGATAGGGGGAATGAACACTGAAGCTTTCTTT
NA,TRBV7-2,NA,TRBJ2-5,CASSLVSTQETQYF,TGTGCCAGCAGCTTAGTCAGCACACAAGAGACCCAGTACTTC
TRBD2,TRBV9,NA,TRBJ2-3,CASSPQAGAAVDTQYF,TGTGCCAGCAGCCCTCAAGCGGGAGCGGCGGTCGATACGCAGTATTTT
NA,TRBV7-3,NA,TRBJ1-5,CASSRGGLRLQHF,TGTGCCAGCAGCAGAGGCGGACTTCGGCTCCAGCATTTT
TRBD2,TRBV6-6,NA,TRBJ2-7,CAVTRGTSGNYEQYF,TGTGCCGTTACCCGGGGGACTAGCGGTAATTACGAGCAGTACTTC
NA,TRBV6-1,NA,TRBJ2-7,CASSRPTQNYEQYF,TGTGCCAGCAGTCGGCCGACGCAGAACTACGAGCAGTACTTC
NA,TRBV7-2,NA,TRBJ2-2,CASSLAANTGELFF,TGTGCCAGCAGCTTAGCCGCGAACACCGGGGAGCTGTTTTTT
TRBD1,TRBV28,NA,TRBJ1-1,CASSYTGGAGWNTEAFF,TGTGCCAGCAGTTACACAGGGGGCGCGGGATGGAACACTGAAGCTTTCTTT
TRBD1,TRBV18,NA,TRBJ1-5,CASSRAGGDQPQHF,TGTGCCAGCTCTCGAGCAGGGGGGGACCAGCCCCAGCATTTT
TRBD2,TRBV6-5,NA,TRBJ2-1,CASTRLAGGYNEQFF,TGTGCCAGCACTAGACTAGCGGGGGGTTACAATGAGCAGTTCTTC
NA,TRBV7-3,NA,TRBJ1-1,CASSAGGSNTEAFF,TGTGCCAGCAGCGCGGGCGGATCGAACACTGAAGCTTTCTTT
NA,TRBV28,NA,TRBJ2-7,CASSLPRGFGKEQYF,TGTGCCAGCAGTTTACCCCGAGGTTTCGGGAAGGAGCAGTACTTC
TRBD2,TRBV29-1,NA,TRBJ2-1,CSVASTSGRNEQFF,TGCAGCGTTGCTTCGACTAGCGGGAGGAATGAGCAGTTCTTC
TRBD1,TRBV4-2,NA,TRBJ1-2,CASSQMTGGSGYTF,TGTGCCAGCAGCCAAATGACAGGGGGTTCCGGCTACACCTTC
TRBD2,TRBV2,NA,TRBJ2-1,CASSGLAGANLYNEQFF,TGTGCCAGCAGTGGTCTAGCGGGAGCGAATCTCTACAATGAGCAGTTCTTC
TRBD1,TRBV5-5,NA,TRBJ1-1,CASSLGTGGNTEAFF,TGTGCCAGCAGCCTCGGGACAGGGGGGAACACTGAAGCTTTCTTT
TRBD2,TRBV27,NA,TRBJ2-7,CASSLSGRAGEQYF,TGTGCCAGCAGTTTAAGCGGGAGGGCCGGAGAGCAGTACTTC
NA,TRBV7-2,NA,TRBJ1-3,CASSLNGADSSGNTIYF,TGTGCCAGCAGCTTAAACGGGGCGGACAGCTCTGGAAACACCATATATTTT
NA,TRBV30,once,TRBJ1-4,CAWSSRRGEKLFF,TGTGCCTGGAGTAGTAGGAGAGGCGAAAAACTGTTTTTT
NA,TRBV9,once,TRBJ2-7,CASSEGQGVAYYEQYF,TGTGCCAGCAGCGAGGGCCAAGGGGTAGCATACTACGAGCAGTACTTC
TRBD1,TRBV4-1,once,TRBJ1-6,CASSSPGTGAPLHF,TGCGCCAGCAGCAGTCCCGGGACAGGGGCACCCCTCCACTTT
NA,TRBV30,once,TRBJ1-3,CAWSVGPVSGNTIYF,TGTGCCTGGAGTGTCGGTCCGGTCTCTGGAAACACCATATATTTT